The 32 T cell receptor beta chains below all came from one sample that was sequenced in a study of cytomegalovirus exposure and HLA in healthy donors (dated by TCRdb to about 2017). Libraries were made using the immunoSEQ multiplex PCR assay. A mixture of 60 forward primers for TCR Vbeta segments and 13 reverse primers for TCR Jbeta segments was used in the multiplex PCR. TCRdb's version of the immuneACCESS table is confined to in-frame rearrangements and falls short of the full clone set. An unresolved V gene accounts for under half of the shortfall where checked; the remainder is of unknown origin. This sample lists some 200,000 clones; approximately 85% were detected once. The top ten clonotypes cover approximately 2.5% of the sample. Sequencing was done on a sample of PBMCs. These receptors were obtained from a woman aged 40 to 50 in good health and CMV-seronegative.

The J gene is TRBJ2-7, the V gene TRBV18; D is unclear. In germline, CDR1 is KGHSH, CDR2 LQKENI. The V and J ends lost 6 bases and 4 bases respectively, with 19 bases between them. This CDR3 is 15 amino acids long. The CDR3 reads CASSQTRSSPYEQYF. In DNA, the CDR3 is TGTGCCAGCTCGCAGACTCGCTCTTCCCCGTACGAGCAGTACTTC.

The V gene is TRBV5-1, the J gene TRBJ1-4; TRBD1 matches at 7 bases. Germline V gives CDR1 SGHRS, CDR2 YFSETQ. The V and J ends lost 0 bases and 5 bases, in that order; junction bases with no gene match: 4. The CDR3 covers 15 residues. The CDR3 DNA follows: TGCGCCAGCAGCTTGGTGGGACAGAAAAATGAAAAACTGTTTTTT. Its protein is CASSLVGQKNEKLFF.

This rearrangement joins TRBV2 to TRBJ2-5; possible D gene TRBD1, 5 bases. V gave up 2 bases and J gave up 0 bases, with 13 bases separating them. Looked up from germline, CDR1 is SNHLY and CDR2 is FYNNEI. The length of the CDR3 is 16 residues. As DNA, the CDR3 is TGTGCCAGCAGTGAATATGCCGGACAAAACCAAGAGACCCAGTACTTC. Translated, it gives CASSEYAGQNQETQYF.

The genes are TRBV19 and TRBJ2-3; the D gene is possibly TRBD2 (6 bases). Germline V gene data show CDR1 as LNHDA and CDR2 as SQIVND (reference sequence). Deletions cut 6 bases from V and 4 bases from J, with 17 bases between. The CDR3 spans 15 residues. CDR3 sequence reads: CASSRRRALADTQYF. The DNA for the CDR3 is TGTGCCAGTAGCCGGCGGAGGGCTCTCGCAGATACGCAGTATTTT.

The chain uses TRBV28 and TRBJ1-1; D might be TRBD1 (6 bases). CDR3 size: 12 residues. V lost 9 bases and J lost 1, with 9 bases in between. CDR1 MDHEN and CDR2 SYDVKM come from the germline V gene. The CDR3 here is CASLRGNTEAFF. The CDR3 DNA sequence: TGTGCCAGTCTCAGGGGGAACACTGAAGCTTTCTTT.

The rearrangement links TRBV5-1 to TRBJ2-7, with 8 nucleotides matching TRBD2. Germline V gene lookup returns CDR1 SGHRS and CDR2 YFSETQ. This CDR3 spans 17 amino acids. V was pared by 3 bases and J by 3 bases, with 14 bases of the junction left unmatched. The CDR3 DNA follows: TGCGCCAGCAGCTCAAAACCCGGGACTAGGGGGATCTACGAGCAGTACTTC. Translating gives CASSSKPGTRGIYEQYF.

V and J are TRBV10-2 and TRBJ2-7; 8 positions match TRBD2. There are 16 residues in the CDR3. CDR1 is WSHSY, CDR2 SAAADI, per germline. Germline trimming cut 2 bases from V and 3 bases from J; bases unmatched to any gene: 9. CDR3 in DNA: TGCGCCAGCAGTGAGGGTGGAACTAGCGGCATCTACGAGCAGTACTTC. It translates to CASSEGGTSGIYEQYF.

This clone has only one observation. The chain is built from TRBV30 and TRBJ1-6; 9 nucleotides line up with TRBD1. With V trimmed by 0 bases and J by 14 bases, 20 bases remained unmatched. This CDR3 contains 18 residues. CDR1 GTSNPN and CDR2 SVGIG come from the germline V gene (reference sequence). The CDR3 reads CAWSVRWGQGFNSWALHF. CDR3 coding DNA: TGTGCCTGGAGTGTACGTTGGGGACAGGGTTTTAATAGTTGGGCCCTCCACTTT.

This clone has a handful of counts. The rearrangement uses TRBV7-7 and TRBJ1-1, with D possibly TRBD1 on 6 matching bases. Trimming pared 5 bases from V and 2 bases from J, leaving 15 bases between. The CDR3 consists of 15 residues. The germline V gene encodes CDR1 SSHAT and CDR2 FNYEAQ (reference sequence). The CDR3 DNA reads TGTGCCAGCAGCCCAGTCGGACAGCCAAACACTGAAGCTTTCTTT. This sequence encodes CASSPVGQPNTEAFF.

This chain connects TRBV10-3 to TRBJ2-1, with TRBD1 as a possible D gene (5 bases). V lost 3 bases, J lost 0 bases, and 9 bases lay in between. Germline V gives CDR1 ENHRY, CDR2 SYGVKD. The CDR3 length is 15 residues. Here the CDR3 reads CAISDARASYNEQFF. The DNA of the CDR3 is TGTGCCATCAGTGATGCCAGGGCCTCCTACAATGAGCAGTTCTTC.

The chain recombines TRBV5-4 with TRBJ2-2, with 11 bases identical to TRBD2. The CDR3 is made up of 15 amino acids. Germline-derived CDR1 and CDR2 are SGHNT and YYREEE (reference sequence). The J segment lost 5 bases and the V segment lost 5 bases, leaving 5 bases of the junction unmatched. DNA for the CDR3: TGTGCCAGCAGTCAACTAGCGGGAGAAACCGGGGAGCTGTTTTTT. Protein sequence: CASSQLAGETGELFF.

The chain is built from TRBV6-5 and TRBJ2-5; 8 nucleotides match TRBD1. Gene TRBJ2-7 matches the end of the DNA better, so the J call may be wrong. The CDR3 covers 14 residues. The germline CDR1 and CDR2 sequences are MNHEY and SVGAGI. This CDR3 reads CASSLRDRSYEQYF. The CDR3, as DNA: TGTGCCAGCAGCCTTCGGGACAGGAGCTACGAGCAGTACTTC.

V is TRBV6-1 and J is TRBJ1-2; possible D gene TRBD1, 5 bases. CDR1 is MNHNS, CDR2 SASEGT, per germline. There are 15 residues in the CDR3. Trimming pared 5 bases from V and 8 bases from J, leaving 21 bases between. In nucleotides, the CDR3 is TGTGCCAGCAGTCTGACAGATGCCCCTCTGGGGGGCTACACCTTC. It specifies CASSLTDAPLGGYTF.

There are a few counts of this clone. The rearrangement uses TRBV7-3 and TRBJ2-5; 15 nucleotides agree with TRBD2. The V gene end was trimmed by 5 bases and the J gene end by 5 bases; junction bases not matched to a gene: 0. The CDR3 extends over 14 amino acids. Germline V lookup: CDR1 SGHTA, CDR2 FQGTGA. The CDR3 DNA reads as TGTGCCAGCAGCGGACTAGCGGGAGGGGAGACCCAGTACTTC. Amino acids: CASSGLAGGETQYF.

The J gene is TRBJ1-2, the V gene TRBV6-5; TRBD1 matches at 8 bases. CDR3 length: 13 amino acids. Germline-derived CDR1 and CDR2 are MNHEY and SVGAGI. The trim removed 6 bases at V and 4 bases at J, leaving 4 bases unmatched. The CDR3 loop reads CASRGQGAYGYTF. Written as DNA, the CDR3 is TGTGCCAGCAGAGGACAGGGTGCCTATGGCTACACCTTC.

The V and J genes are TRBV9 and TRBJ2-4, with D possibly matching TRBD1 (5 bases). V was clipped by 4 bases and J by 3 bases, with 17 bases between them. CDR1 and CDR2 (germline): SGDLS, YYNGEE. The CDR3 has 16 residues. This CDR3 reads CASSFVDSSGKNIQYF. Here the CDR3 DNA reads TGTGCCAGCAGCTTCGTCGACAGCTCAGGCAAAAACATTCAGTACTTC.

The chain couples TRBV11-2 to TRBJ1-2, with TRBD1 identical over 7 bases. The CDR3 has 14 residues. Trimming removed 4 bases from V and 3 bases from J; junction bases left unmatched: 5. Per the germline V gene, CDR1 is SGHAT and CDR2 is FQNNGV. The CDR3 bases are TGTGCCAGCAGCTACTTGACAGGGTACTATGGCTACACCTTC. Its translation is CASSYLTGYYGYTF.

The CDR3 region has the DNA TGTGCTAGTGGTTTGGCCCGCCTAGTTGAGTACGAGCAGTACTTC. It translates to CASGLARLVEYEQYF. V is TRBV12-5 and J is TRBJ2-7, with D hard to call. The V gene's germline CDR1 is LGHNT and CDR2 FRNRAP. CDR3 size: 15 residues. Trimming left V 1 base short and J 4 bases short, with 14 bases between. Drawing the rest from reference TRBV12-5 and TRBJ2-7, the complete variable domain is DARVTQTPRHKVTEMGQEVTMRCQPILGHNTVFWYRQTMMQGLELLAYFRNRAPLDDSGMPKDRFSAEMPDATLATLKIQPSEPRDSAVYFCASGLARLVEYEQYFGPGTRLTVT.

This clone was counted once. V and J are TRBV10-1 and TRBJ2-1; 7 bases match TRBD2. The CDR3 extends over 16 amino acids. CDR1 and CDR2 (germline): WNHNN, SYGVQD (reference sequence). The V gene end was trimmed by 6 bases and the J gene end by 2 bases; junction bases not matched to a gene: 10. The DNA for the CDR3 is TGCGCCAGCAGCCGGGGAGGGGCGGGTACCTACAATGAGCAGTTCTTC. This translates into CASSRGGAGTYNEQFF.

The J gene is TRBJ1-2, the V gene TRBV28; D ambiguous. CDR3 size: 11 residues. CDR1 and CDR2 from the germline V gene are MDHEN and SYDVKM. V gave up 4 bases and J gave up 5 bases, with 5 bases separating them. As DNA, the CDR3 is TGTGCCAGCAGTTACGGTTATGGCTACACCTTC. Translating it yields CASSYGYGYTF.

This clone was seen more than once but under ten times. The chain links TRBV5-1 to TRBJ2-7; 11 bases fit TRBD1. CDR1 is SGHRS and CDR2 is YFSETQ in the germline V gene. This CDR3 contains 15 residues. V was pared by 4 bases and J by 5 bases, with 8 bases of the junction left unmatched. The chain's CDR3 is CASSRTGQGVHEQYF. For the CDR3, the DNA is TGCGCCAGCAGCCGCACGGGACAGGGGGTACACGAGCAGTACTTC.

The J gene is TRBJ1-1, the V gene TRBV14; D gene ambiguous. Trimming took 1 base from V and 1 from J, leaving 10 bases between them. Germline assignment: CDR1 SGHDN and CDR2 FVKESK. This CDR3 has 15 amino acids. The CDR3 region is CASSQGSSSNTEAFF. In nucleotides, the CDR3 is TGTGCCAGCAGCCAAGGATCAAGCTCGAACACTGAAGCTTTCTTT.

This rearrangement joins TRBV30 to TRBJ2-1; 8 nucleotides align to TRBD2. V trimming: 4 bases; J trimming: 4 bases; junction bases outside the gene matches: 6. CDR1 is GTSNPN and CDR2 is SVGIG in the germline V gene (reference sequence). This CDR3 region has 14 residues. CDR3 amino acids: CAWKREWAYNEQFF. CDR3 DNA: TGTGCCTGGAAGCGGGAGTGGGCTTACAATGAGCAGTTCTTC.

This clone was seen a few times. This sample also contains other DNA sequences that code for the same CDR3. V is TRBV28 and J is TRBJ1-5, with 7 bases aligning to TRBD1. The CDR3 is 14 residues long. Germline loops: CDR1 MDHEN, CDR2 SYDVKM. Germline trimming cut 3 bases from V and 7 bases from J; bases unmatched to any gene: 6. The CDR3 coding sequence is TGTGCCAGCAGTTTGTACAGGGGAAGCCAGCCCCAGCATTTT. As protein: CASSLYRGSQPQHF.

The rearrangement joins TRBV7-2 to TRBJ1-1; possibly TRBD1 for D (5 bases). Germline V lookup: CDR1 SGHTA, CDR2 FQGNSA. V gave up 5 bases and J gave up 2 bases, with 9 bases separating them. There are 13 residues in the CDR3. For the CDR3, the DNA is TGTGCCAGCAGCGGTGGGGCTAACACTGAAGCTTTCTTT. This sequence encodes CASSGGANTEAFF.

CDR3 protein: CASSPEVYGEQYF. The DNA of the CDR3 is TGCGCCAGCAGCCCCGAGGTCTACGGCGAGCAGTACTTC. V and J are TRBV4-1 and TRBJ2-7; D remains unclear. V dropped 4 bases and J dropped 6 bases, with 13 bases sitting between them. The germline V gene encodes CDR1 MGHRA and CDR2 YSYEKL. The CDR3 spans 13 residues.

This rearrangement joins TRBV2 to TRBJ2-3; 11 nucleotides agree with TRBD1. In germline, CDR1 is SNHLY, CDR2 FYNNEI. The CDR3 contains 14 residues. Unmatched junction bases numbered 7, after V lost 10 bases and J lost 4 bases. CDR3 protein: CAIPGQGESDTQYF. As DNA, the CDR3 is TGTGCCATACCGGGACAGGGGGAGTCAGATACGCAGTATTTT.

This clone came up a few times. The CDR3 coding sequence is TGTGCTAGTGGTTTCCGACAAACCACTAATGAGCAGTTCTTC. This sequence encodes CASGFRQTTNEQFF. The genes are TRBV12-5 and TRBJ2-1; D gene uncertain. V shed 3 bases and J shed 7 bases, with 13 bases lying between them. The CDR3 runs to 14 residues. Germline CDR1 LGHNT, CDR2 FRNRAP. Based on the CDR3 plus reference TRBV12-5 and TRBJ2-1, the full variable domain is DARVTQTPRHKVTEMGQEVTMRCQPILGHNTVFWYRQTMMQGLELLAYFRNRAPLDDSGMPKDRFSAEMPDATLATLKIQPSEPRDSAVYFCASGFRQTTNEQFFGPGTRLTVL.

The V gene is TRBV5-1, the J gene TRBJ1-1; D is possibly TRBD1 (6 bases). The CDR3 has 17 residues. Trimming removed 0 bases at V and 5 bases at J, with 20 bases between. Looked up from germline, CDR1 is SGHRS and CDR2 is YFSETQ. The CDR3 loop reads CASSLAGVWPGDTEAFF. The CDR3 bases are TGCGCCAGCAGCTTGGCCGGGGTTTGGCCAGGGGATACTGAAGCTTTCTTT. Supplemented by reference TRBV5-1 and TRBJ1-1, the full variable domain reads KAGVTQTPRYLIKTRGQQVTLSCSPISGHRSVSWYQQTPGQGLQFLFEYFSETQRNKGNFPGRFSGRQFSNSRSEMNVSTLELGDSALYLCASSLAGVWPGDTEAFFGQGTRLTVV.

The chain joins TRBV27 to TRBJ1-1; 10 bases fit TRBD1. The CDR3 is 13 residues long. The germline CDR1 and CDR2 sequences are MNHEY and SMNVEV (reference sequence). After removal of 4 bases from V and 8 bases from J, the junction contained 4 bases not matched to a gene. The CDR3 DNA reads as TGTGCCAGCAGTTCGACAGGGGGCCGCGAAGCTTTCTTT. Translating it yields CASSSTGGREAFF.

The chain joins TRBV7-9 to TRBJ1-2, with TRBD1 as a possible D gene (6 bases). CDR1 and CDR2 from the germline V gene are SEHNR and FQNEAQ (reference sequence). V lost 4 bases to trimming and J lost 1 base, with 22 bases between them. The CDR3 consists of 18 residues. The CDR3, as DNA: TGTGCCAGCAGCTGGGGGGGGGCAGGGAGAACCCTTAACTATGGCTACACCTTC. It yields the protein CASSWGGAGRTLNYGYTF.

The chain carries TRBV10-2 and TRBJ2-1; 10 bases are a match to TRBD2. Looked up from germline, CDR1 is WSHSY and CDR2 is SAAADI. The trim removed 0 bases at V and 4 bases at J, leaving 6 bases unmatched. CDR3 size: 17 residues. CDR3 DNA: TGCGCCAGCAGTGAGTCGGGACTAGCGAGAGTATACAATGAGCAGTTCTTC. Amino acids: CASSESGLARVYNEQFF.